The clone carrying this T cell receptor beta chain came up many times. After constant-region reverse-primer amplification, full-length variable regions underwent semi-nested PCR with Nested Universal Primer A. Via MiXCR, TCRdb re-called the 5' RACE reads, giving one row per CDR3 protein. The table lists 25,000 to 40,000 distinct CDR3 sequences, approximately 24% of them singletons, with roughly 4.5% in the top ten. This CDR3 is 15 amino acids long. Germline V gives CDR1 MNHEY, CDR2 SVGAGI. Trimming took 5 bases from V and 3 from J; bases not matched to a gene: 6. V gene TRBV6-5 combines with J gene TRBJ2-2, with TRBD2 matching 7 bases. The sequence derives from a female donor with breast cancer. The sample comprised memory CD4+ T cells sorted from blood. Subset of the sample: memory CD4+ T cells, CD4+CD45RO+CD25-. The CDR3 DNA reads TGTGCCAGCAGTCGCGGGACTACCTACACCGGGGAGCTGTTTTTT. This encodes CASSRGTTYTGELFF.